One sample yielded the 21 T cell receptor beta chains listed below, sequenced in a study of shared clonotypes between healthy human individuals. Clones were read by immunoSEQ multiplex PCR, and TCRdb kept only the in-frame ones, dropping some. The table has approximately 1.5 million clones, around 98% seen once. The specimen was naive CD4+ T cells sorted from blood. Subset in this sample: CD45RA+ positively selected. These receptors were obtained from a man aged 25-40 years in good health.

The chain employs TRBV19 and TRBJ1-2; D unclear. This CDR3 contains 13 residues. Trimming shortened V by 6 bases and J by 8 bases, and 16 bases separated the two germline ends. Germline CDR1 reads LNHDA; CDR2 reads SQIVND (reference sequence). CDR3 sequence (DNA): TGTGCCAGTAGCCCGGGCCTCCTCTTAGGCTACACCTTC. Translated, it gives CASSPGLLLGYTF. Variable domain in full (rest from reference TRBV19 and TRBJ1-2): DGGITQSPKYLFRKEGQNVTLSCEQNLNHDAMYWYRQDPGQGLRLIYYSQIVNDFQKGDIAEGYSVSREKKESFPLTVTSAQKNPTAFYLCASSPGLLLGYTFGSGTRLTVV.

The genes are TRBV6-6 and TRBJ1-1; TRBD1 agrees at 10 bases. Germline-derived CDR1 and CDR2 are MNHNY and SVGAGI (reference sequence). J lost 4 bases, V lost 5 bases, and 7 bases had no gene match. CDR3 length: 15 residues. CDR3: CASSTTDRGGTEAFF. CDR3 bases: TGTGCCAGCAGTACCACGGACAGGGGGGGCACTGAAGCTTTCTTT.

The genes are TRBV5-1 and TRBJ1-1; TRBD1 is a possible D gene (5 bases). V lost 0 bases and J 6 bases, leaving 15 bases between the germline ends. There are 15 residues in the CDR3. Germline assignment: CDR1 SGHRS and CDR2 YFSETQ. The CDR3 here is CASSLGVWGSAEAFF. The CDR3 DNA is TGCGCCAGCAGCTTGGGAGTGTGGGGCTCGGCTGAAGCTTTCTTT.

This chain joins TRBV2 and TRBJ2-5, with D possibly TRBD1 on 5 matching bases. Trimming pared 6 bases from V and 3 bases from J, leaving 14 bases between. Looked up from germline, CDR1 is SNHLY and CDR2 is FYNNEI. The CDR3 loop spans 14 amino acids. The chain's CDR3 is CASSSTRVKETQYF. CDR3 coding DNA: TGTGCCAGCAGCTCAACCAGGGTCAAAGAGACCCAGTACTTC.

This sequence joins TRBV5-1 and TRBJ2-1, with D possibly being TRBD2 (6 bases). V lost 5 bases and J 1 base, leaving 13 bases between the germline ends. The germline V gene has CDR1 SGHRS and CDR2 YFSETQ. The CDR3 contains 15 residues. The CDR3 coding sequence is TGCGCCAGCAGGCGGGAAGGCCTTTCCTACAATGAGCAGTTCTTC. This encodes CASRREGLSYNEQFF. The full variable domain, completed using reference TRBV5-1 and TRBJ2-1, is KAGVTQTPRYLIKTRGQQVTLSCSPISGHRSVSWYQQTPGQGLQFLFEYFSETQRNKGNFPGRFSGRQFSNSRSEMNVSTLELGDSALYLCASRREGLSYNEQFFGPGTRLTVL.

This clone was seen at least ten times. The rearrangement uses TRBV5-1 and TRBJ1-3, with a possible D match to TRBD1 (6 bases). The CDR3 has 16 amino acids. CDR1 and CDR2 (germline): SGHRS, YFSETQ. The V and J ends lost 0 bases and 2 bases respectively, with 12 bases between them. CDR3: CASSLAGTGPGNTIYF. In DNA, the CDR3 is TGCGCCAGCAGCTTGGCCGGTACAGGGCCTGGAAACACCATATATTTT. The whole variable domain, remainder taken from reference TRBV5-1 and TRBJ1-3, is KAGVTQTPRYLIKTRGQQVTLSCSPISGHRSVSWYQQTPGQGLQFLFEYFSETQRNKGNFPGRFSGRQFSNSRSEMNVSTLELGDSALYLCASSLAGTGPGNTIYFGEGSWLTVV.

This chain links TRBV29-1 with TRBJ2-3; D is possibly TRBD2 (5 bases). The CDR3 sequence is 15 residues long. V was cut by 2 bases and J by 3 bases, with 15 bases left in between. The germline CDR1 and CDR2 sequences are SQVTM and ANQGSEA. CDR3 sequence reads: CSVEMLARRTDTQYF. Here the CDR3 DNA reads TGCAGCGTTGAAATGCTAGCCCGGAGGACAGATACGCAGTATTTT.

This chain uses TRBV19 with TRBJ2-7; 8 positions match TRBD2. Trimming took 6 bases from V and 5 from J; bases not matched to a gene: 6. Per the germline V gene, CDR1 is LNHDA and CDR2 is SQIVND (reference sequence). This CDR3 is 13 amino acids long. The CDR3 DNA follows: TGTGCCAGTAGGAGCGGGACTAGTAACGAGCAGTACTTC. This translates into CASRSGTSNEQYF.

The chain employs TRBV9 and TRBJ1-1; 7 nucleotides match TRBD1. The CDR3 loop spans 18 amino acids. The junction had 14 bases not matched to a gene; V was cut back by 3 bases and J by 0 bases. Per germline, CDR1 SGDLS and CDR2 YYNGEE. CDR3 DNA: TGTGCCAGCAGCGCTTCTCAAAATCGGGGACAGATGAACACTGAAGCTTTCTTT. This encodes CASSASQNRGQMNTEAFF.

This sequence joins TRBV9 and TRBJ1-1, with TRBD1 identical over 8 bases. The CDR3 has 15 residues. CDR1 and CDR2 from the germline V gene are SGDLS and YYNGEE. Trimming at V came to 0 bases and at J to 1 base, leaving 2 bases not matched to a gene. The CDR3 bases are TGTGCCAGCAGCGTAGAACAGGGGGGGAACACTGAAGCTTTCTTT. Translated, it gives CASSVEQGGNTEAFF. Variable domain in full (rest from reference TRBV9 and TRBJ1-1): DSGVTQTPKHLITATGQRVTLRCSPRSGDLSVYWYQQSLDQGLQFLIQYYNGEERAKGNILERFSAQQFPDLHSELNLSSLELGDSALYFCASSVEQGGNTEAFFGQGTRLTVV.

CDR3 sequence reads: CASGLLTPRRTEAFF. The CDR3 region has the DNA TGTGCTAGTGGTTTATTAACCCCGAGGCGGACTGAAGCTTTCTTT. The rearrangement joins TRBV12-5 to TRBJ1-1; D is unresolved. Trimming stripped 3 bases from V and 5 bases from J, with 16 bases between. The CDR3 sequence is 15 residues long. The V gene's germline CDR1 is LGHNT and CDR2 FRNRAP.

The genes are TRBV27 and TRBJ2-3; 10 nucleotides agree with TRBD2. V gave up 6 bases and J gave up 2 bases; unmatched junction bases: 5. The V gene's germline CDR1 is MNHEY and CDR2 SMNVEV (reference sequence). The CDR3 has 15 residues. The CDR3: CASRNLAGVTDTQYF. The CDR3 DNA is TGTGCCAGCAGGAATCTAGCGGGAGTCACAGATACGCAGTATTTT.

This clone was counted once. The V gene is TRBV29-1, the J gene TRBJ2-1, with TRBD2 matching over 8 bases. The CDR3 is 13 amino acids. The germline CDR1 and CDR2 sequences are SQVTM and ANQGSEA. Trimming cost V 5 bases and J 4 bases; bases outside gene matches: 4. CDR3 loop: CSVISGSYNEQFF. In DNA, the CDR3 is TGCAGCGTTATCAGCGGGAGTTACAATGAGCAGTTCTTC.

The chain combines TRBV11-2 with TRBJ2-7, with D unclear. The CDR3 runs 13 residues. The ends were cut back, 5 bases at V and 7 bases at J, with 15 bases in the middle. CDR1 is SGHAT, CDR2 FQNNGV, per germline. The CDR3 loop is CASSQSTAWEQYF. The CDR3 nucleotides are TGTGCCAGCAGCCAAAGCACCGCTTGGGAGCAGTACTTC.

The chain recombines TRBV25-1 with TRBJ2-7; D gene ambiguous. Deletions cut 3 bases from V and 2 bases from J, with 14 bases between. Germline assignment: CDR1 MGHDK and CDR2 SYGVNS. The CDR3 is made up of 15 amino acids. The CDR3 DNA sequence: TGTGCCAGCAGTGATAGTTCGGCGTACGCCTACGAGCAGTACTTC. It yields the protein CASSDSSAYAYEQYF.

A word on this clone: Other DNA sequences in this specimen translate into the identical CDR3. The V and J genes are TRBV20-1 and TRBJ1-2; D is uncertain. This CDR3 has 11 amino acids. With 1 base removed from V and 8 bases from J, the gap between germline ends came to 8 bases. The germline gives CDR1 DFQATT, CDR2 SNEGSKA (reference sequence). The CDR3 loop is CSARGSGGYTF. Written as DNA, the CDR3 is TGCAGTGCTAGAGGATCGGGAGGCTACACCTTC.

The chain joins TRBV9 to TRBJ2-1; the match to TRBD2 covers 7 bases. CDR1 is SGDLS and CDR2 is YYNGEE in the germline V gene. The V segment lost 0 bases and the J segment 6 bases; nucleotides outside the gene matches: 6. CDR3 length: 15 residues. CDR3 sequence (DNA): TGTGCCAGCAGCGTAGGAGCGGGATTCCCCAATGAGCAGTTCTTC. Translating it yields CASSVGAGFPNEQFF.

The CDR3 loop is CASSSPSGEQETQYF. CDR3 in DNA: TGTGCCAGCAGTTCCCCATCCGGGGAACAAGAGACCCAGTACTTC. The chain recombines TRBV28 with TRBJ2-5; a weak D match, TRBD2 (5 bases). From germline, CDR1 is MDHEN and CDR2 SYDVKM. CDR3 length equals 15 residues. Trimming left V 4 bases short and J 2 bases short, with 14 bases between.

This chain connects TRBV10-1 to TRBJ2-3; 8 positions agree with TRBD1. Germline V lookup: CDR1 WNHNN, CDR2 SYGVQD (reference sequence). The V gene end was trimmed by 3 bases and the J gene end by 10 bases; junction bases not matched to a gene: 12. The CDR3 is 15 residues long. This CDR3 reads CASSDARQGNVPQYF. DNA of the CDR3: TGCGCCAGCAGTGACGCGCGACAGGGGAACGTGCCGCAGTATTTT.

The chain carries TRBV9 and TRBJ2-5, with TRBD1 identical over 11 bases. CDR1 SGDLS and CDR2 YYNGEE come from the germline V gene. V lost 3 bases and J lost 5; bases outside the gene matches: 9. The CDR3 has 16 amino acids. The CDR3 region has the DNA TGTGCCAGCAGCGCGTCCGGGACAGGGGGACGGGAGACCCAGTACTTC. Translating gives CASSASGTGGRETQYF.

As to this clone: At one boundary the junction diverges from the germline segment, which might be a read error. Here the CDR3 reads CASRPYGHSQGTQYF. The CDR3 coding sequence is TGTGCCAGCAGACCATACGGACATTCCCAAGGGACCCAGTACTTC. The chain couples TRBV9 to TRBJ2-5; tentatively, D is TRBD1 (5 bases). Germline CDR1 and CDR2: SGDLS and YYNGEE. The CDR3 has 15 residues.